A single sample is the source of the 17 T cell receptor beta chains below, sequenced in a study of low-dose radiotherapy and immunotherapy resistance in tumors (dated 2022 in TCRdb). The instrument was an Illumina MiniSeq. A roughly 18-cycle PCR with Phusion amplified the TCRs, pairing a constant-region primer with the adapter that was attached to the V primers. TCRdb passed the public sequencing reads through fastp at Q25 and MiXCR, retaining productive beta sequences. Rows are combined by CDR3 protein, so each entry shows the most common genes and DNA. Counted in this sample were about 46,000 distinct CDR3 sequences; 12% of them appeared once. The ten largest account for approximately 6.2% of the sample. The time point label, as the study defines it: before trial treatment. The sample consisted of PBMCs, taken before treatment. These receptors originate from a female donor with ovarian cancer.

This clonotype was detected many times. The genes are TRBV29-1 and TRBJ2-5; 8 nucleotides match TRBD1. The CDR3 is 15 amino acids. With V trimmed by 3 bases and J by 1 base, 7 bases remained unmatched. The germline CDR1 and CDR2 sequences are SQVTM and ANQGSEA. CDR3 DNA: TGCAGCGTTGATGAACAGGGGGGCCGCCAAGAGACCCAGTACTTC. Residues: CSVDEQGGRQETQYF.

The rearrangement joins TRBV28 to TRBJ2-5; a weak D match, TRBD1 (6 bases). The germline gives CDR1 MDHEN, CDR2 SYDVKM. Between the trimmed V and J ends, which lost 5 bases and 1 base, there was a span of 8 bases. CDR3 size: 13 residues. This chain's CDR3 is CASSGQIQETQYF. DNA of the CDR3: TGTGCCAGCAGTGGACAGATCCAAGAGACCCAGTACTTC. The variable domain in full, completed from reference TRBV28 and TRBJ2-5, reads DVKVTQSSRYLVKRTGEKVFLECVQDMDHENMFWYRQDPGLGLRLIYFSYDVKMKEKGDIPEGYSVSREKKERFSLILESASTNQTSMYLCASSGQIQETQYFGPGTRLLVL.

In its sample, this clonotype was seen many times. This chain links TRBV25-1 with TRBJ2-3, with TRBD2 matching over 8 bases. The ends lost 2 bases at V and 4 bases at J; junction bases unmatched: 11. The CDR3 spans 17 residues. Looked up from germline, CDR1 is MGHDK and CDR2 is SYGVNS. The CDR3 here is CASSEMKRGSVADTQYF. In DNA, the CDR3 is TGTGCCAGCAGTGAAATGAAGCGGGGGTCGGTCGCAGATACGCAGTATTTT.

This clonotype has only one observation. A single base is all that separates this from a far larger clone, so a read error is likely. This chain connects TRBV3-1 to TRBJ2-1; D is perhaps TRBD1 (5 bases). V lost 2 bases and J lost 10, with 12 bases in between. Germline V gene lookup returns CDR1 LGHDT and CDR2 YNNKEL (reference sequence). The CDR3 is 13 amino acids. The CDR3, as DNA: TGTGCCAGCAGCCAAAGGACATCGGAAGAGCAGTTCTTC. This sequence encodes CASSQRTSEEQFF.

In this sample, this clonotype turned up many times. V and J are TRBV20-1 and TRBJ2-7; 11 bases fit TRBD1. CDR3 length: 19 amino acids. V lost 5 bases and J lost 2; bases outside the gene matches: 20. From germline, CDR1 is DFQATT and CDR2 SNEGSKA (reference sequence). This CDR3 reads CSAGGKRVVRDRGTYEQYF. For the CDR3, the DNA is TGCAGTGCTGGGGGAAAGAGGGTCGTCCGGGACAGGGGGACCTACGAGCAGTACTTC.

The chain uses TRBV20-1 and TRBJ2-2; the D gene could be TRBD1 or TRBD2 (5 bases each). The germline gives CDR1 DFQATT, CDR2 SNEGSKA (reference sequence). Deletions cut 3 bases from V and 5 bases from J, with 19 bases between. CDR3 length: 16 amino acids. The CDR3 loop reads CSASFTPGTVTGELFF. The CDR3 DNA follows: TGCAGTGCTAGTTTCACTCCCGGGACGGTGACCGGGGAGCTGTTTTTT.

The chain combines TRBV6-1 with TRBJ1-6; 7 bases align to TRBD1. Germline CDR1 MNHNS, CDR2 SASEGT. The CDR3 loop spans 13 amino acids. V was clipped by 2 bases and J by 8 bases; unmatched bases: 0. The CDR3 sequence: CASSEQGDSPLHF. CDR3 nucleotides: TGTGCCAGCAGTGAACAGGGGGATTCACCCCTCCACTTT.

This clonotype was detected many times. This chain links TRBV28 with TRBJ1-5; no definite D call. Germline V gene lookup returns CDR1 MDHEN and CDR2 SYDVKM. The CDR3 totals 16 residues. Trimming took 2 bases from V and 0 from J, leaving 11 bases between them. The DNA for the CDR3 is TGTGCCAGCAGTTTACCTGGACTCGATAGCAATCAGCCCCAGCATTTT. Its protein product is CASSLPGLDSNQPQHF.

This clonotype has ten or more counts. This sequence joins TRBV19 and TRBJ2-7, with 8 bases that match TRBD1. This CDR3 comprises 14 residues. In germline, CDR1 is LNHDA, CDR2 SQIVND (reference sequence). V was pared by 3 bases and J by 6 bases, with 7 bases of the junction left unmatched. The CDR3 coding sequence is TGTGCCAGTAGTATTTGGCAGGGGGCGACCGAGCAGTACTTC. As protein: CASSIWQGATEQYF.

V and J are TRBV5-1 and TRBJ1-1; TRBD1 matches at 8 bases. CDR3 size: 19 residues. Unmatched junction bases numbered 14, after V lost 1 base and J lost 0 bases. The germline CDR1 and CDR2 sequences are SGHRS and YFSETQ. CDR3 residues: CASSLMTQGTGPMNTEAFF. The CDR3 coding sequence is TGCGCCAGCAGCTTGATGACTCAAGGGACAGGCCCAATGAACACTGAAGCTTTCTTT.

This clonotype was found many times. V gene TRBV27 combines with J gene TRBJ2-7, with no clear D. The germline gives CDR1 MNHEY, CDR2 SMNVEV (reference sequence). The V gene lost 6 bases and the J gene lost 0 bases, with 15 bases spanning the gap. The length of the CDR3 is 15 residues. The CDR3, as DNA: TGTGCCAGCAGGGCCCGGACCTTTAGCTCCTACGAGCAGTACTTC. Translation gives CASRARTFSSYEQYF.

This clonotype was observed at least ten times. This chain joins TRBV20-1 and TRBJ2-7; TRBD1 might be the D (5 bases). This CDR3 comprises 12 residues. Germline-derived CDR1 and CDR2 are DFQATT and SNEGSKA (reference sequence). Deletions cut 6 bases from V and 3 bases from J, with 12 bases between. The CDR3 DNA sequence: TGCAGTGCCACCGACAGTAGCTACGAGCAGTACTTC. This sequence encodes CSATDSSYEQYF.

The table lists this clonotype with many counts. This chain connects TRBV7-9 to TRBJ2-7; maybe TRBD2 (5 bases). The V and J ends lost 0 bases and 5 bases respectively, with 8 bases between them. Germline CDR1 SEHNR, CDR2 FQNEAQ (reference sequence). The CDR3 is made up of 13 amino acids. CDR3 in DNA: TGTGCCAGCAGCTTAGCCCCCGGGAACGAGCAGTACTTC. Protein: CASSLAPGNEQYF.

The sample holds many counts of this clonotype. CDR3 nucleotides: TGCAGCGTTAGAACCGGGACAGCAACTAATGAAAAACTGTTTTTT. It yields the protein CSVRTGTATNEKLFF. The V gene is TRBV29-1, the J gene TRBJ1-4; 7 bases align to TRBD1. J lost 0 bases, V lost 5 bases, and 6 bases had no gene match. Germline loops: CDR1 SQVTM, CDR2 ANQGSEA. This CDR3 has 15 residues.

This clonotype was found many times. The chain recombines TRBV6-2 or TRBV6-3 with TRBJ1-6; D uncertain. The CDR3 is 11 amino acids. Germline lookup yields CDR1 MNHEY and CDR2 SVGEGT. V gave up 6 bases and J gave up 10 bases, with 7 bases separating them. The CDR3 DNA reads as TGTGCCAGCAGCCTGATCTCACCCCTCCACTTT. It translates to CASSLISPLHF.

This clonotype was recorded many times. CDR3 amino acids: CASTKRVIGQLAKNIQYF. The CDR3 nucleotides are TGTGCCAGTACAAAAAGGGTGATCGGTCAACTAGCCAAAAACATTCAGTACTTC. This chain uses TRBV19 with TRBJ2-4; no definite D call. This CDR3 is built from 18 residues. Germline values: CDR1 LNHDA, CDR2 SQIVND (reference sequence). V was cut by 7 bases and J by 0 bases, with 22 bases left in between.

The table lists this clonotype with many counts. The chain has TRBV28 and TRBJ2-1; TRBD2 aligns across 9 bases. The V gene end was trimmed by 2 bases and the J gene end by 7 bases; junction bases not matched to a gene: 6. The germline V gene encodes CDR1 MDHEN and CDR2 SYDVKM. This CDR3 region has 15 residues. CDR3 bases: TGTGCCAGCAGTTTAGTTGCGGGAGGGAGGAATGAGCAGTTCTTC. Its protein is CASSLVAGGRNEQFF.